This is a list of T cell receptor beta chains from one sample in a study of blood T cells in healthy people across ages. In TCRdb, the 5' RACE reads were re-called with MiXCR into one record per CDR3 protein. The sample contains around 1.1 million distinct CDR3 sequences, roughly two fifths of which appear only once. The sample was blood. The receptors here all came from a man between 18 and 29 years old in good health. CDR3s leave out the opening cysteine and the closing phenylalanine or tryptophan. Each record gives: V gene, J gene, CDR3 length, CDR3 protein.

v_gene: TRBV11-2
j_gene: TRBJ1-1
len: 12
CDR3aa: ASSSSEAYTEAF

v_gene: TRBV4-1
j_gene: TRBJ1-2
len: 14
CDR3aa: ASSQSAGPNNYGYT

v_gene: TRBV7-2
j_gene: TRBJ2-7
len: 11
CDR3aa: ASSTRQGGEQY

v_gene: TRBV7-9
j_gene: TRBJ2-1
len: 13
CDR3aa: ASSLVHETYNEQF

v_gene: TRBV10-3
j_gene: TRBJ1-1
len: 15
CDR3aa: AISEGREGFWNTEAF

v_gene: TRBV9
j_gene: TRBJ1-2
len: 12
CDR3aa: ASSASVGSYGYT

v_gene: TRBV2
j_gene: TRBJ1-1
len: 12
CDR3aa: ASSEDLGNTEAF

v_gene: TRBV6-5
j_gene: TRBJ1-1
len: 15
CDR3aa: ASSYSRGGEENTEAF

v_gene: TRBV13
j_gene: TRBJ1-1
len: 13
CDR3aa: ASSRDRGGYTEAF

v_gene: TRBV6-2/TRBV6-3
j_gene: TRBJ2-3
len: 14
CDR3aa: ASTPTVRAGLDTQY

v_gene: TRBV7-2
j_gene: TRBJ2-3
len: 12
CDR3aa: ASSWGLSTDTQY

v_gene: TRBV29-1
j_gene: NA
len: 12
CDR3aa: SVEEPGVQETQY

v_gene: TRBV15
j_gene: TRBJ2-2
len: 13
CDR3aa: ATSPLDQDTGELF

v_gene: TRBV20-1
j_gene: TRBJ2-7
len: 10
CDR3aa: SATGPNYEQY

v_gene: TRBV5-1
j_gene: TRBJ2-1
len: 11
CDR3aa: ASTLPEYNEQF

v_gene: TRBV7-2
j_gene: TRBJ1-2
len: 13
CDR3aa: ASSLDGRGRGGYT

v_gene: TRBV25-1
j_gene: TRBJ1-6
len: 13
CDR3aa: ASSEGTDYNSPLH

v_gene: TRBV5-1
j_gene: TRBJ1-1
len: 14
CDR3aa: ASSAPRDRGVTEAF

v_gene: TRBV9
j_gene: TRBJ2-7
len: 13
CDR3aa: ASSVGGQLCNEQY

v_gene: TRBV25-1
j_gene: TRBJ2-3
len: 15
CDR3aa: ASSGTPQGIGTDTQY

v_gene: TRBV27
j_gene: TRBJ1-2
len: 13
CDR3aa: ASSPTGAKGYGYT

v_gene: TRBV5-1
j_gene: TRBJ2-1
len: 9
CDR3aa: ASQGMNEQF